The 9 T cell receptor beta chains presented below share a single source sample, sequenced in a study of T cells in Graves' hyperthyroidism and ophthalmopathy. Amplified TCR beta CDR3 regions came from RNA transcripts. HTBI primers were the set used in a first-round RT-PCR of the TCR CDR3. TCRdb ran MiXCR on the multiplex PCR reads and lists one entry per CDR3 protein. The sample yields 20,000 to 30,000 distinct CDR3 sequences, approximately 49% seen once. The sample was blood. These receptors originate from a woman aged 35 to 49 with Graves' hyperthyroidism that later progressed to Graves' ophthalmopathy.

The chain joins TRBV6-5 to TRBJ2-5, with D maybe TRBD2 (7 bases). The germline V and J ends were trimmed by 5 bases and 5 bases, with 21 bases remaining between them. This CDR3 comprises 16 residues. CDR1 is MNHEY, CDR2 SVGAGI, per germline. The CDR3 spells CASSTPSSGGGETQYF. CDR3 nucleotides: TGTGCCAGCAGTACTCCCTCTAGCGGAGGGGGGGAGACCCAGTACTTC.

V usage is TRBV20-1 and J usage is TRBJ2-2; 8 bases match TRBD2. This CDR3 region has 15 residues. The ends lost 1 base at V and 4 bases at J; junction bases unmatched: 5. The germline CDR1 and CDR2 sequences are DFQATT and SNEGSKA (reference sequence). CDR3 coding DNA: TGCAGTGCTAGAGCGGTTACTAGCGGCACCGGGGAGCTGTTTTTT. Protein: CSARAVTSGTGELFF.

The chain uses TRBV5-6 and TRBJ1-6, with D perhaps TRBD1 (5 bases). With 1 base removed from V and 7 bases from J, the gap between germline ends came to 12 bases. The CDR3 extends over 15 amino acids. Germline V gene lookup returns CDR1 SGHDT and CDR2 YYEEEE. The CDR3 sequence: CASSLSQGVNSPLHF. The CDR3 bases are TGTGCCAGCAGCTTGTCCCAGGGTGTGAATTCACCCCTCCACTTT.

This clonotype was detected many times. CDR3 nucleotide sequence: TGTGCCAGCAGCTATGACCGGAACTATGGCTACACCTTC. Translating gives CASSYDRNYGYTF. This chain joins TRBV6-2 or TRBV6-3 and TRBJ1-2; D not resolved. Germline values: CDR1 MNHEY, CDR2 SVGEGT. There are 13 residues in the CDR3. The germline V and J ends were trimmed by 6 bases and 2 bases, with 10 bases remaining between them.

In its sample, this clonotype was seen a few times. The chain has TRBV15 and TRBJ2-2, with D perhaps assigned TRBD1 or TRBD2 (5 bases each). The germline V gene has CDR1 LNHNV and CDR2 YYDKDF (reference sequence). This CDR3 contains 18 residues. V was shortened by 1 base and J by 7 bases, with 22 bases between the two germline ends. The CDR3 sequence: CATSRGFRGGGRYGELFF. For the CDR3, the DNA is TGTGCCACCAGCAGAGGATTTAGGGGTGGGGGTCGGTACGGGGAGCTGTTTTTT.

This clonotype occurred many times. V usage is TRBV11-1 and J usage is TRBJ2-3; maybe TRBD2 (5 bases). CDR1 and CDR2 from the germline V gene are SGHAT and FQDESV (reference sequence). The CDR3 is made up of 16 amino acids. V was shortened by 5 bases and J by 6 bases, with 21 bases between the two germline ends. Written as DNA, the CDR3 is TGTGCCAGCAGCCTTAACCTAGCCTCTCAGAGGGATACGCAGTATTTT. This encodes CASSLNLASQRDTQYF.

By sample share, this clonotype is medium-sized (0.01 to 0.1%). The chain recombines TRBV24-1 with TRBJ2-2, with 9 bases aligning to TRBD1. CDR3 length: 13 amino acids. The V gene end was trimmed by 10 bases and the J gene end by 6 bases; junction bases not matched to a gene: 5. The germline CDR1 and CDR2 sequences are KGHDR and SFDVKD. CDR3 sequence (DNA): TGTGCCACGGGGACAGGGTTTGCCGGGGAGCTGTTTTTT. Residues: CATGTGFAGELFF.

The rearrangement uses TRBV9 and TRBJ2-3, with D perhaps matching TRBD1 or TRBD2 (5 bases each). The CDR3 runs to 14 residues. Germline assignment: CDR1 SGDLS and CDR2 YYNGEE. The germline V and J ends were trimmed by 3 bases and 11 bases, with 19 bases remaining between them. This chain's CDR3 is CASSAYGTYNEQYF. CDR3 in DNA: TGTGCCAGCAGCGCCTACGGGACCTACAATGAGCAGTATTTT. Full variable domain (remainder filled in from reference TRBV9 and TRBJ2-3): DSGVTQTPKHLITATGQRVTLRCSPRSGDLSVYWYQQSLDQGLQFLIQYYNGEERAKGNILERFSAQQFPDLHSELNLSSLELGDSALYFCASSAYGTYNEQYFGPGTRLTVL.

In DNA form, the CDR3 reads TGTGCCAGCAGCTTAGTAGGCTCGAACACCGGGGAGCTGTTTTTT. Amino acids: CASSLVGSNTGELFF. This rearrangement joins TRBV7-9 to TRBJ2-2, with D unresolved. The CDR3 is 15 residues long. CDR1 is SEHNR, CDR2 FQNEAQ, per germline (reference sequence). With 1 base removed from V and 0 bases from J, the gap between germline ends came to 6 bases.